Sequencing of this T cell receptor (beta chain) was carried out in a study of blood T cell repertoires in COVID-19. The Seattle patients joined while their infection was active and were tracked longitudinally afterward. Method: immunoSEQ multiplex PCR; TCRdb's copy keeps in-frame clones and lacks some. The sample lists fewer than 500,000 clones, roughly 90% occurring once. Trimming took 4 bases from V and 4 from J, leaving 13 bases between them. Germline V gene sequence: CDR1 SGHVT, CDR2 SQSDAQ. This CDR3 comprises 14 residues. The sequencing sample was made of peripheral blood. The TCR originated in a man younger than 35 with COVID-19, enrolled during active disease. The chain employs TRBV7-4 and TRBJ1-2, with D possibly matching TRBD1 (5 bases). Here the CDR3 DNA reads TGTGCCAGCAGCTGGTGGACACAAGGCTATGGCTACACCTTC. The encoded protein is CASSWWTQGYGYTF.